The rows below give T cell receptor beta chains drawn from one sample of a study of cytomegalovirus exposure and HLA in healthy donors. Only in-frame clones appear in the TCRdb table, and some are missing; sequencing was by immunoSEQ multiplex PCR. The repertoire holds some 130,000 clones, with 80% as singletons. Material: PBMCs. Source of these receptors: a man younger than 40 in good health and CMV-seronegative. Each CDR3 is given with its conserved first and last residue. D genes are given only for firm matches. A row's size may be missing; if present it is once, few, many or a size class.

TRBJ2-7	-	TRBV6-5	-	CASAGDTLYEQYF	TGTGCCAGCGCCGGGGACACACTATACGAGCAGTACTTC
TRBJ2-7	-	TRBV4-1	-	CASSQDRRAYEQYF	TGCGCCAGCAGCCAAGATCGCAGGGCCTACGAGCAGTACTTC
TRBJ2-7	-	TRBV25-1	-	CASWGDSKTDEQYF	TGTGCCAGCTGGGGGGACTCCAAAACCGACGAGCAGTACTTC
TRBJ2-1	TRBD2	TRBV18	-	CASSSGTSGYNEQFF	TGTGCCAGCTCGTCCGGGACTAGCGGCTACAATGAGCAGTTCTTC
TRBJ2-3	-	TRBV6-6	-	CASSYSNTQYF	TGTGCCAGCAGTTACTCTAATACGCAGTATTTT
TRBJ1-4	-	TRBV28	-	CASSSGGGEKLFF	TGTGCCAGCAGCTCAGGCGGGGGGGAAAAACTGTTTTTT
TRBJ2-2	TRBD2	TRBV14	-	CASSHYTLAGESGELFF	TGTGCCAGCAGCCACTATACCTTAGCGGGAGAATCCGGGGAGCTGTTTTTT
TRBJ2-7	-	TRBV7-6	-	CASSLVYSYEQYF	TGTGCCAGCAGCTTAGTCTATTCCTACGAGCAGTACTTC
TRBJ2-7	TRBD1	TRBV28	-	CASSLGGQTYEQYF	TGTGCCAGCAGTTTAGGGGGACAGACCTACGAGCAGTACTTC
TRBJ2-5	-	TRBV7-9	few	CASSPLLGQETQYF	TGTGCCAGCAGCCCCCTACTTGGCCAAGAGACCCAGTACTTC
TRBJ1-1	-	TRBV10-2	-	CASSDPHDTGYPEAFF	TGCGCCAGCAGTGACCCCCACGACACAGGGTACCCTGAAGCTTTCTTT
TRBJ2-3	TRBD1	TRBV7-9	few	CASSPDRWTDTQYF	TGTGCCAGCAGCCCGGACAGGTGGACAGATACGCAGTATTTT
TRBJ2-2	-	TRBV28	-	CASSSPGLGWTGELFF	TGTGCCAGCAGTTCCCCAGGACTGGGGTGGACCGGGGAGCTGTTTTTT
TRBJ2-7	-	TRBV5-1	-	CASSPNPQEAGEQYF	TGCGCCAGCAGCCCCAACCCACAGGAAGCAGGAGAGCAGTACTTC
TRBJ2-2	TRBD2	TRBV7-9	-	CASSLGGRATGELFF	TGTGCCAGCAGCTTAGGCGGGAGGGCCACCGGGGAGCTGTTTTTT
TRBJ1-4	-	TRBV9	-	CASSVGTKNEKLFF	TGTGCCAGCAGCGTCGGGACTAAGAATGAAAAACTGTTTTTT
TRBJ1-2	-	TRBV4-1	few	CASSQDVGAITDGYTF	TGCGCCAGCAGCCAAGACGTGGGAGCAATAACGGATGGCTACACCTTC
TRBJ2-3	TRBD2	TRBV18	few	CASSPPRSGRLTDTQYF	TGTGCCAGCTCACCACCGAGGAGCGGGAGGTTGACAGATACGCAGTATTTT
TRBJ2-5	TRBD2	TRBV29-1	-	CSVESGGETQYF	TGCAGCGTTGAAAGCGGGGGAGAGACCCAGTACTTC
TRBJ2-7	TRBD1	TRBV5-6	-	CASRSTGGPYEQYF	TGTGCCAGCAGAAGTACAGGGGGCCCCTACGAGCAGTACTTC
TRBJ2-1	TRBD1	TRBV28	-	CASSSGTGNNEQFF	TGTGCCAGCAGTTCCGGGACAGGGAACAATGAGCAGTTCTTC